Presented here are 26 T cell receptor beta chains from one specimen sequenced in a study of blood T cell repertoires in COVID-19. The protocol was immunoSEQ multiplex PCR, while the TCRdb copy is restricted to in-frame clones and leaves out a portion. The data contain 300,000 to 350,000 clones, 90% of them seen just once; the ten biggest clones take up 2.5% to 3%. The sample was peripheral blood. The receptors stem from a young woman with COVID-19, enrolled during active disease.

This chain connects TRBV27 to TRBJ1-5; 8 nucleotides line up with TRBD1. Trimming at V came to 5 bases and at J to 3 bases, leaving 6 bases not matched to a gene. The CDR3 contains 15 residues. From germline, CDR1 is MNHEY and CDR2 SMNVEV (reference sequence). The CDR3 protein is CASSRSGGFNQPQHF. DNA of the CDR3: TGTGCCAGCAGTCGGTCAGGGGGCTTCAATCAGCCCCAGCATTTT.

This chain's CDR3 is CASSSDRGRTEAFF. The DNA for the CDR3 is TGTGCCAGCAGCTCAGACAGGGGGCGGACTGAAGCTTTCTTT. V is TRBV7-9 and J is TRBJ1-1, with TRBD1 matching 10 bases. Germline CDR1 is SEHNR and CDR2 is FQNEAQ (reference sequence). CDR3 size: 14 residues. Unmatched junction bases numbered 4, after V lost 4 bases and J lost 5 bases. The complete variable domain, with remaining parts taken from reference TRBV7-9 and TRBJ1-1, reads DTGVSQNPRHKITKRGQNVTFRCDPISEHNRLYWYRQTLGQGPEFLTYFQNEAQLEKSRLLSDRFSAERPKGSFSTLEIQRTEQGDSAMYLCASSSDRGRTEAFFGQGTRLTVV.

V and J are TRBV2 and TRBJ2-1; tentative D call: TRBD2 (5 bases). Germline V gives CDR1 SNHLY, CDR2 FYNNEI. This CDR3 region has 15 residues. V lost 1 base and J lost 4, with 11 bases in between. The CDR3 loop is CASSEGSGIYNEQFF. CDR3 nucleotides: TGTGCCAGCAGTGAAGGAAGCGGTATTTACAATGAGCAGTTCTTC.

The rearrangement joins TRBV28 to TRBJ1-2, with TRBD1 identical over 7 bases. This CDR3 spans 13 amino acids. After removal of 9 bases from V and 3 bases from J, the junction contained 7 bases not matched to a gene. In germline, CDR1 is MDHEN, CDR2 SYDVKM. CDR3 in amino acids: CASASGTDYGYTF. The CDR3 nucleotides read TGTGCCAGTGCTTCCGGGACAGACTATGGCTACACCTTC.

The CDR3 region has the DNA TGCGCCAGCAGTGGCGGAACCGGGACAGGTGTAACTGAAGCTTTCTTT. This translates into CASSGGTGTGVTEAFF. The V gene is TRBV10-1, the J gene TRBJ1-1; 8 nucleotides line up with TRBD1. The CDR3 is 16 amino acids. The V segment lost 4 bases and the J segment 5 bases; nucleotides outside the gene matches: 12. Germline V gives CDR1 WNHNN, CDR2 SYGVQD (reference sequence).

The gene calls are TRBV18 and TRBJ1-5; 9 positions agree with TRBD1. The CDR3 is 16 amino acids. The germline V gene encodes CDR1 KGHSH and CDR2 LQKENI. J was trimmed by 5 bases and V by 2 bases; bases with no gene match: 7. The CDR3 sequence: CASSPSGDRVDQPQHF. The CDR3 region has the DNA TGTGCCAGCTCACCAAGCGGGGACAGGGTCGATCAGCCCCAGCATTTT.

The chain joins TRBV6-5 to TRBJ1-2, with TRBD1 matching 8 bases. The CDR3 loop spans 15 amino acids. Germline trimming cut 5 bases from V and 1 base from J; bases unmatched to any gene: 6. CDR1 is MNHEY, CDR2 SVGAGI, per germline. CDR3: CASSRGDRNNYGYTF. The DNA for the CDR3 is TGTGCCAGCAGTAGGGGGGACAGGAATAACTATGGCTACACCTTC.

The chain has TRBV6-1 and TRBJ2-7; 10 positions agree with TRBD2. V shed 1 base, J shed 4 bases, and the junction held 7 bases outside the gene matches. Germline V lookup: CDR1 MNHNS, CDR2 SASEGT. There are 16 residues in the CDR3. CDR3: CASSEEPLAGVYEQYF. DNA of the CDR3: TGTGCCAGCAGTGAAGAGCCCCTAGCGGGAGTGTACGAGCAGTACTTC.

CDR3 nucleotides: TGTGCCAGCAGCTTAGGGGGGACAGGGGTATACACTGAAGCTTTCTTT. Amino acids: CASSLGGTGVYTEAFF. V gene TRBV7-9 combines with J gene TRBJ1-1, with 10 positions matching TRBD1. CDR3 length equals 16 residues. Germline V gene lookup returns CDR1 SEHNR and CDR2 FQNEAQ (reference sequence). V shed 1 base and J 3 bases; nucleotides not matched to a gene: 5.

With respect to this clone: Other DNA sequences in this specimen translate into the identical CDR3. This chain joins TRBV7-2 and TRBJ2-2; 9 bases map to TRBD2. The CDR3 loop spans 16 amino acids. V lost 2 bases, J lost 9 bases, and 10 bases stayed unmatched. Germline CDR1 and CDR2: SGHTA and FQGNSA. CDR3 sequence: CASSLNRAGGERELFF. The CDR3 DNA reads as TGTGCCAGCAGCTTAAATCGGGCGGGGGGGGAACGGGAGCTGTTTTTT.

This chain links TRBV18 with TRBJ1-2, with TRBD1 as a possible D gene (5 bases). The CDR3 runs to 15 residues. The germline gives CDR1 KGHSH, CDR2 LQKENI. Trimming removed 5 bases at V and 3 bases at J, with 16 bases between. CDR3 residues: CASSLQRTGDYGYTF. In DNA form, the CDR3 reads TGTGCCAGCTCATTACAAAGGACGGGGGACTATGGCTACACCTTC.

V usage is TRBV29-1 and J usage is TRBJ2-5; possibly TRBD2 for D (6 bases). The CDR3 runs 15 residues. Germline CDR1 reads SQVTM; CDR2 reads ANQGSEA. V lost 2 bases to trimming and J lost 5 bases, with 18 bases between them. The CDR3 protein is CSVERGGNPGETQYF. CDR3 coding DNA: TGCAGCGTTGAACGGGGCGGGAATCCTGGGGAGACCCAGTACTTC.

This clone was seen a single time. The DNA of the CDR3 is TGCGCCAGCAGCCAAGATCTTGGGCACGAAAAAGAGACCCAGTACTTC. Its protein product is CASSQDLGHEKETQYF. The rearrangement joins TRBV4-1 to TRBJ2-5, with D uncertain. The CDR3 spans 16 residues. V was pared by 0 bases and J by 3 bases, with 14 bases between. The germline V gene encodes CDR1 MGHRA and CDR2 YSYEKL.

V usage is TRBV29-1 and J usage is TRBJ1-1, with 9 bases aligning to TRBD1. Germline CDR1 and CDR2: SQVTM and ANQGSEA. The length of the CDR3 is 12 residues. The trim removed 4 bases at V and 8 bases at J, leaving 5 bases unmatched. The CDR3 spells CSVGQGEGEAFF. CDR3 coding DNA: TGCAGCGTTGGACAGGGGGAAGGCGAAGCTTTCTTT.

The chain recombines TRBV5-1 with TRBJ2-2; TRBD2 aligns across 14 bases. This CDR3 comprises 17 residues. Looked up from germline, CDR1 is SGHRS and CDR2 is YFSETQ. V lost 3 bases and J lost 7; bases outside the gene matches: 8. DNA for the CDR3: TGCGCCAGCAGCTGGGAGGGACTAGCGGGAGTGAACGGGGAGCTGTTTTTT. This translates into CASSWEGLAGVNGELFF. The complete variable domain, with remaining parts taken from reference TRBV5-1 and TRBJ2-2, reads KAGVTQTPRYLIKTRGQQVTLSCSPISGHRSVSWYQQTPGQGLQFLFEYFSETQRNKGNFPGRFSGRQFSNSRSEMNVSTLELGDSALYLCASSWEGLAGVNGELFFGEGSRLTVL.

The chain joins TRBV30 to TRBJ2-3; maybe TRBD2 (6 bases). The CDR3 sequence is 15 residues long. Germline loops: CDR1 GTSNPN, CDR2 SVGIG (reference sequence). V gave up 3 bases and J gave up 3 bases, with 16 bases separating them. CDR3 sequence (DNA): TGTGCCTGGAGACGGGGACTCTCGGGGACAGATACGCAGTATTTT. It encodes CAWRRGLSGTDTQYF.

This chain uses TRBV18 with TRBJ2-2, with 7 bases identical to TRBD2. Germline values: CDR1 KGHSH, CDR2 LQKENI. The CDR3 covers 16 residues. Germline trimming cut 3 bases from V and 1 base from J; bases unmatched to any gene: 5. The CDR3 bases are TGTGCCAGCTCACCGGGCGGGAGAGGGAACACCGGGGAGCTGTTTTTT. It yields the protein CASSPGGRGNTGELFF.

The chain couples TRBV28 to TRBJ1-5, with TRBD1 identical over 11 bases. CDR1 and CDR2 (germline): MDHEN, SYDVKM. The CDR3 runs 18 residues. J gave up 0 bases and V 6 bases, and 10 bases lay outside the gene matches. CDR3 protein: CASRPYGQGATSNQPQHF. The CDR3 DNA reads as TGTGCCAGCAGACCTTACGGACAGGGGGCGACTAGCAATCAGCCCCAGCATTTT. Complete variable domain (other parts from reference TRBV28 and TRBJ1-5): DVKVTQSSRYLVKRTGEKVFLECVQDMDHENMFWYRQDPGLGLRLIYFSYDVKMKEKGDIPEGYSVSREKKERFSLILESASTNQTSMYLCASRPYGQGATSNQPQHFGDGTRLSIL.

The V gene is TRBV7-6, the J gene TRBJ2-7, with 7 bases fitting TRBD2. CDR1 is SGHVS, CDR2 FNYEAQ, per germline. With V trimmed by 5 bases and J by 4 bases, 11 bases remained unmatched. The CDR3 is made up of 15 amino acids. CDR3 coding DNA: TGTGCCAGCAGCCCCCCGGGGGGTATGGATTACGAGCAGTACTTC. Residues: CASSPPGGMDYEQYF.

The gene calls are TRBV27 and TRBJ1-2; the match to TRBD1 covers 10 bases. V trimming: 6 bases; J trimming: 0 bases; junction bases outside the gene matches: 4. Germline V gives CDR1 MNHEY, CDR2 SMNVEV (reference sequence). This CDR3 is built from 15 residues. The CDR3 DNA follows: TGTGCCAGCAGGCCGACAGGGGGCGCTAACTATGGCTACACCTTC. Translation gives CASRPTGGANYGYTF.

Turning to this clone: The same CDR3 can be traced to other DNA sequences in this sample. The chain employs TRBV28 and TRBJ1-5, with a tentative D call TRBD1 (5 bases). Germline V gene sequence: CDR1 MDHEN, CDR2 SYDVKM. With 2 bases removed from V and 1 base from J, the gap between germline ends came to 9 bases. CDR3 size: 15 residues. The CDR3 region has the DNA TGTGCCAGCAGTTTAGGGGGGGTGAGCAATCAGCCCCAGCATTTT. This sequence encodes CASSLGGVSNQPQHF.

This clone was seen just once. This rearrangement joins TRBV5-1 to TRBJ2-1, with a tentative D call TRBD1 (6 bases). This CDR3 has 14 amino acids. The germline gives CDR1 SGHRS, CDR2 YFSETQ. The ends were cut back, 4 bases at V and 9 bases at J, with 17 bases in the middle. For the CDR3, the DNA is TGCGCCAGCAGCATACAGGGAGAGCGTTCTGAGCAGTTCTTC. It translates to CASSIQGERSEQFF. The full variable domain, its missing parts supplied by reference TRBV5-1 and TRBJ2-1, is KAGVTQTPRYLIKTRGQQVTLSCSPISGHRSVSWYQQTPGQGLQFLFEYFSETQRNKGNFPGRFSGRQFSNSRSEMNVSTLELGDSALYLCASSIQGERSEQFFGPGTRLTVL.

This clone appeared once. The V gene is TRBV4-1, the J gene TRBJ2-7, with 10 bases fitting TRBD2. Germline V gene lookup returns CDR1 MGHRA and CDR2 YSYEKL. Trimming cost V 2 bases and J 2 bases; bases outside gene matches: 6. The length of the CDR3 is 16 residues. DNA of the CDR3: TGCGCCAGCAGCCAATTCGGGACTAGCGCTACCTACGAGCAGTACTTC. This sequence encodes CASSQFGTSATYEQYF.

The V call is TRBV13, the J call TRBJ2-7; 7 nucleotides agree with TRBD1. Germline CDR1 PRHDT, CDR2 FYEKMQ (reference sequence). Losses at the gene ends were 5 bases for V and 6 bases for J; bases not matched to a gene: 7. The CDR3 spans 13 residues. The CDR3 here is CASSPEGASEQYF. CDR3 coding DNA: TGTGCCAGCAGCCCTGAGGGGGCATCCGAGCAGTACTTC.

The rearrangement joins TRBV18 to TRBJ2-1; D is perhaps TRBD2 (6 bases). The germline gives CDR1 KGHSH, CDR2 LQKENI. V was clipped by 5 bases and J by 8 bases, with 10 bases between them. The length of the CDR3 is 12 residues. In DNA form, the CDR3 reads TGTGCCAGCTCAGGGGGGACGGATGAGCAGTTCTTC. It specifies CASSGGTDEQFF.

This clone has a handful of counts. The chain combines TRBV5-6 with TRBJ1-2, with 7 bases that match TRBD1. With 4 bases clipped from V and 5 bases from J, the junction kept 5 bases outside the gene matches. The CDR3 is 13 amino acids. Germline V gene data show CDR1 as SGHDT and CDR2 as YYEEEE. The CDR3 DNA reads as TGTGCCAGCAGCCCGGGACAGACTTATGGCTACACCTTC. Protein sequence: CASSPGQTYGYTF.